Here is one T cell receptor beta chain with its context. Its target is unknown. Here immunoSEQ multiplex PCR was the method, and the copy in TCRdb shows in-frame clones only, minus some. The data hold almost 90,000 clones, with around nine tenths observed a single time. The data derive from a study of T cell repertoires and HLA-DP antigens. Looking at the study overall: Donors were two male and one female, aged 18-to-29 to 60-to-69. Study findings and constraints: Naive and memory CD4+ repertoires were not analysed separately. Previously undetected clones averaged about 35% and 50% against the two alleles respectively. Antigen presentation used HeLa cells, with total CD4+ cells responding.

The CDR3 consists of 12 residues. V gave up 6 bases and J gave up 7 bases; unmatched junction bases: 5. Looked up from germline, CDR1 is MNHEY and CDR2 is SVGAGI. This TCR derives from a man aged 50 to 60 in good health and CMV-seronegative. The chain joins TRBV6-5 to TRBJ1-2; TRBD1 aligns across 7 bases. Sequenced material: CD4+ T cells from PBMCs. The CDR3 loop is CASRPSGGGYTF. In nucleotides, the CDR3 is TGTGCCAGCAGACCCTCAGGGGGTGGCTACACCTTC.